The TCR beta chain described here comes from a study of control samples from healthy donors and cancer patients. The table lists this clone with a count of one. Germline CDR1 reads SGHRS; CDR2 reads YFSETQ. This CDR3 has 17 residues. The V and J ends lost 2 bases and 1 base respectively, with 18 bases between them. Profiled with immunoSEQ multiplex PCR; TCRdb holds only in-frame clones, not every one. The sample includes about 80,000 clones, 91% of them seen just once. The gene calls are TRBV5-1 and TRBJ1-1, with D hard to call. Sequences were obtained from blood. This sequence was found in a man aged 50 to 60 in good health. The CDR3 DNA is TGCGCCAGCAGCTTACAACCTCCGGCGATTCGGAACACTGAAGCTTTCTTT. As protein: CASSLQPPAIRNTEAFF.